The T cell receptor beta chain under discussion was sequenced for a study of blood T cells in healthy people across ages (dated by TCRdb to 2014 to 2015). Looking at the study overall: In model experiments, template switching captured about one uniquely barcoded TCR beta cDNA molecule for every two T cells. For two donors (one aged 18 to 30 and one aged 80 or older), the study analyzed two additional independent replicas of 1 million unique cDNA reads from the same blood draw. The donors were split into four age groups: young (average about 16 years), middle-aged (roughly 40), aged (62) and long-lived (about 74). Using deep sequencing normalized with unique cDNA molecular identifiers, the study measured how TCR beta repertoire diversity changes with age. To avoid experimental bias, donors of different ages were spread randomly across the sequencing lanes.

Library construction relied on 5' RACE. The reads were generated on an Illumina HiSeq 2500. The second PCR ran for roughly 6 to 11 cycles and used a J-beta primer mix along with a sample-barcoded 5' primer. A template-switch 5' adaptor carrying 12 random nucleotides introduced a unique molecular identifier onto each TCR beta cDNA molecule. Each sample yielded at least 2.5 million CDR3-containing paired-end reads. All of the RNA was converted into first-strand cDNA using the Mint cDNA synthesis kit, with a TRBC-specific oligonucleotide serving as the primer. After uracil-DNA glycosylase treatment, a first 18-cycle PCR used universal primers M1SS and BC2_uni_R on all cDNA. In the source study's methods: For normalization, 1 million high-quality reads were randomly selected from each sample, with every read carrying a distinct molecular identifier. Reads with shared molecular identifiers were discarded instead of being binned into consensus sequences. MiTCR, run with a Q25 quality threshold and the strictest error-elimination algorithm, handled CDR3 identification, clonotype clustering and error correction. A nonparametric unseen species model with Euler transformation was used to estimate lower-bound total TCR beta diversity. TCRdb itself trimmed the public reads at Q25 with fastp, ran MiXCR and retained productive beta chains. Merged by CDR3 protein, the rows form single entries marked with the most common genes and DNA. The V and J calls were not made by the authors but by TCRdb's processing. This sample holds about 1.8 million distinct CDR3 sequences; just under 50% were observed only once. The ten most abundant clones make up less than 2.5% of the sample.

The germline V end is reduced by 8 bases and the J end by 1 base; junction bases left unmatched: 2. The germline V gene (reference sequence) sets CDR1 to MNHEY and CDR2 to SMNVEV. The CDR3 measures 13 amino acids from cysteine to phenylalanine. Only the CDR3 region is kept as DNA, spanning 39 bases read in frame from base 1. The paper as a whole reports these results and caveats: Compared with the aged group, the long-lived group had more naive CD4+ T cells, fewer expanded clones and increased TCR diversity, suggesting age selection. Because the CMV infection status of the donors was unknown, age-related changes in expanded clonotypes may potentially have been confounded. Observed TCR beta diversity per million T cells fell roughly linearly with age, and a significant reduction was already apparent by age around 40. Estimates of total diversity from one million sequenced T cells were regarded as lower bounds and underestimates. Conclusive comparison of naive and antigen-experienced compartments was prevented by the profiling of bulk unsorted PBMCs. A strong correlation was found between observed TCR beta diversity and the percentage of naive T cells measured by flow cytometry.

Comments on this clonotype: Its antigen is not yet known. The record has no base qualities; no much larger clone is one base away.

Donors were a few dozen systemically healthy Caucasian individuals from Russia aged roughly 6 to 100 years. Approximately 10 milliliters of peripheral blood were collected from each donor into EDTA-treated Vacutainer tubes. Ficoll-Paque density-gradient centrifugation was used to isolate PBMCs, with at least 6.5 million per sample. Trizol reagent was used to extract total RNA from the PBMCs, yielding at least 5.5 micrograms per sample. Naive CD45RAhigh/CD27high T cell percentages were measured by flow cytometry on a PBMC aliquot from every donor. The source of this sequence is a woman in her thirties or forties in good health. The chain employs TRBV27 and TRBJ2-5, and TRBD1 matches 9 of the central bases. The sample taken for sequencing was blood. The CDR3 region has the sequence CASGQGPQETQYF. The nucleotides read TGTGCCAGCGGACAGGGGCCCCAAGAGACCCAGTACTTC.